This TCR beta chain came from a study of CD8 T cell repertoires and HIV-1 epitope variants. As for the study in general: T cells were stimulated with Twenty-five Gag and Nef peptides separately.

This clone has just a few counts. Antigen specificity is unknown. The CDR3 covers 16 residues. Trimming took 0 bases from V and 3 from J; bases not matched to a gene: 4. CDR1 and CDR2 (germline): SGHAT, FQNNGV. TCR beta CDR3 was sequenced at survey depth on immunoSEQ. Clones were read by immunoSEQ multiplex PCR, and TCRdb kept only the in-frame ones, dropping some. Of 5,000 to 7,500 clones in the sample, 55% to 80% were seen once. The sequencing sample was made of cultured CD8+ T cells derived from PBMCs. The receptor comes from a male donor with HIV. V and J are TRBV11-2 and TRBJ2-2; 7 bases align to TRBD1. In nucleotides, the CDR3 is TGTGCCAGCAGCTTAGAAGTACAGGGGTACACCGGGGAGCTGTTTTTT. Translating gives CASSLEVQGYTGELFF. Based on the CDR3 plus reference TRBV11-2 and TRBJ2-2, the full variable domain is EAGVAQSPRYKIIEKRQSVAFWCNPISGHATLYWYQQILGQGPKLLIQFQNNGVVDDSQLPKDRFSAERLKGVDSTLKIQPAKLEDSAVYLCASSLEVQGYTGELFFGEGSRLTVL.